This TCR beta chain was found in a study of neurological immune-mediated disorders. This clonotype was seen at least ten times. No antigen is known for it. Regarding time point: longitudinal time-point 1 (baseline). The unsorted libraries were produced from 2 million PBMCs held at -80 C. As for the cDNA, it was generated by 5'RACE with 10-nucleotide random UMIs. MiXCR was run by TCRdb on the 5' RACE reads, yielding one entry per CDR3 protein. The sample has under 90,000 distinct CDR3 sequences; about 9.4% are singletons. Germline loops: CDR1 SGHRS, CDR2 YFSETQ. With 0 bases removed from V and 2 bases from J, the gap between germline ends came to 7 bases. This CDR3 spans 14 amino acids. Study-wide results and limits: Private repertoires in all groups were suggested, as expanded clones shared no CDR3 amino acid sequences across subjects.

The chain carries TRBV5-1 and TRBJ2-3; no firm D call. This receptor was identified in a young man in good health. Sequencing used PBMCs. Written as DNA, the CDR3 is TGCGCCAGCAGCTTGGAACAGTACACAGATACGCAGTATTTT. It encodes CASSLEQYTDTQYF.